One and the same sample provided the 5 T cell receptor beta chains below, sequenced in a study of molecular identifiers for immune sequencing clone quantification. One entry per CDR3 protein results from TCRdb running MiXCR on the PCR reads. The table has some 320,000 distinct CDR3 sequences, roughly 24% seen once; the top ten hold 0.65% to 0.75%. The source material was naive CD8+ T cells from blood, with Jurkat cell RNA spiked in. The subset is: FACS-sorted CD8+CD4-CCR7+CD45RA+ naive T cells. These receptors were taken from a human donor in good health. Some libraries in this study had Jurkat cell RNA spiked in.

This clonotype was detected ten times or more. This rearrangement joins TRBV6-6 to TRBJ2-1; 7 nucleotides agree with TRBD2. This CDR3 is built from 16 residues. V shed 5 bases and J 7 bases; nucleotides not matched to a gene: 14. In germline, CDR1 is MNHNY, CDR2 SVGAGI (reference sequence). The CDR3 bases are TGTGCCAGCAGTGAGGGACTGGGGAGGGGAAAAAATGAGCAGTTCTTC. Protein product: CASSEGLGRGKNEQFF.

To note about this clonotype: A much larger clone lies one base from this, so it may be a read error. This rearrangement joins TRBV7-2 to TRBJ2-1; D not resolved. Trimming shortened V by 5 bases and J by 8 bases, and 22 bases separated the two germline ends. Germline CDR1 SGHTA, CDR2 FQGNSA. This CDR3 contains 16 residues. The CDR3 nucleotides are TGTGCCAGCAGCCTCAGTGAGGTAGGGCCGATCTATGAGCAGTTCTTC. This gives the protein CASSLSEVGPIYEQFF.

This clonotype was seen more than once but under ten times. V is TRBV27 and J is TRBJ1-1; D uncertain. CDR1 and CDR2 from the germline V gene are MNHEY and SMNVEV (reference sequence). V shed 7 bases and J shed 6 bases, with 15 bases lying between them. The CDR3 loop spans 13 amino acids. CDR3 region: CASTPLTGAEAFF. As DNA, the CDR3 is TGTGCCAGCACTCCCCTGACTGGCGCTGAAGCTTTCTTT.

At least ten counts were recorded for this clonotype. The V call is TRBV12-3 or TRBV12-4, the J call TRBJ1-5, with D perhaps TRBD1 (6 bases). V gave up 6 bases and J gave up 3 bases, with 12 bases separating them. There are 14 residues in the CDR3. CDR3 sequence: CASSLTGLNQPQHF. Written as DNA, the CDR3 is TGTGCCAGCAGCTTAACAGGGCTCAATCAGCCCCAGCATTTT.

Concerning this clonotype: A read error may explain this, as a much larger clone is one base away. The rearrangement uses TRBV6-5 and TRBJ1-1; D uncertain. This CDR3 spans 14 amino acids. Germline lookup yields CDR1 MNHEY and CDR2 SVGAGI. Trimming took off 4 bases at V and 2 bases at J, with 11 bases between the two ends. Here the CDR3 reads CASSLRADNTEAFF. CDR3 DNA sequence: TGTGCCAGCAGTTTACGGGCGGACAACACTGAAGCTTTCTTT.